This entry is about one T cell receptor beta chain. Its antigen is unknown. Trimming removed 5 bases from V and 6 bases from J; junction bases left unmatched: 8. The CDR3 is 15 amino acids. Germline V lookup: CDR1 MNHEY, CDR2 SMNVEV (reference sequence). This specimen comes from a study of shared clonotypes between healthy human individuals. Study conclusions and caveats: Some naive CD4 clonotypes, around 4.9%, turned up in common across a handful of donors. Sequencing depth was expected to influence donor clonotype sharing. Naive subsets tended to show greater estimated richness than memory subsets.

Produced via immunoSEQ multiplex PCR; TCRdb's table is partial and in-frame only. Among about 380,000 clones, roughly 96% were seen once, and the ten largest hold about 0.32%. The chain combines TRBV27 with TRBJ2-1; the match to TRBD2 covers 9 bases. This receptor was taken from a man younger than 40 in good health. The specimen was memory CD8+ T cells sorted from blood. The subset here: CD45RO+ cells pooled with CCR7-negative TemRA cells. The CDR3 loop is CASSVPGLARNEQFF. The CDR3 coding sequence is TGTGCCAGCAGTGTACCGGGACTAGCTCGCAATGAGCAGTTCTTC.